The next 14 T cell receptor beta chains were all read from a single sample in a study of blood T cell repertoires in COVID-19. TCRdb's copy holds only in-frame clones and misses some; the assay was immunoSEQ multiplex PCR. The data contain under 130,000 clones, 65% to 75% of them singletons. The sample was peripheral blood. Receptors originate from an elderly man with acute or convalescent COVID-19.

The genes are TRBV15 and TRBJ1-3; TRBD1 is a possible D gene (5 bases). Germline V gene lookup returns CDR1 LNHNV and CDR2 YYDKDF (reference sequence). The CDR3 consists of 13 residues. The V end was cut by 2 bases, the J end by 8 bases, with 10 bases between. The CDR3 here is CATSRQGPDTIYF. The DNA for the CDR3 is TGTGCCACCAGCAGACAGGGCCCGGACACCATATATTTT.

The V call is TRBV6-2 or TRBV6-3, the J call TRBJ1-1; TRBD1 agrees at 9 bases. The length of the CDR3 is 14 residues. V lost 6 bases to trimming and J lost 4 bases; unmatched junction nucleotides: 6. Germline V CDR1 and CDR2: MNHEY, SVGEGT. As DNA, the CDR3 is TGTGCCAGCAGCAGGGACAGGGAGAGCACTGAAGCTTTCTTT. It translates to CASSRDRESTEAFF.

The chain uses TRBV16 and TRBJ1-4; 12 bases line up with TRBD1. There are 14 residues in the CDR3. The V gene's germline CDR1 is KGHSY and CDR2 FQNENV. With V trimmed by 4 bases and J by 7 bases, 1 base remained unmatched. In DNA, the CDR3 is TGTGCCAGCAGCCGGGACAGGGGGCGTGAAAAACTGTTTTTT. This translates into CASSRDRGREKLFF.

V usage is TRBV9 and J usage is TRBJ2-1, with TRBD2 matching over 14 bases. Germline V gene sequence: CDR1 SGDLS, CDR2 YYNGEE. This CDR3 contains 16 residues. J lost 6 bases, V lost 4 bases, and 6 bases had no gene match. CDR3 bases: TGTGCCAGCAGCTTCTCCGGGACTAGCGGGAGCAATGAGCAGTTCTTC. Translating gives CASSFSGTSGSNEQFF. The full variable domain, rest sourced from reference TRBV9 and TRBJ2-1, is DSGVTQTPKHLITATGQRVTLRCSPRSGDLSVYWYQQSLDQGLQFLIQYYNGEERAKGNILERFSAQQFPDLHSELNLSSLELGDSALYFCASSFSGTSGSNEQFFGPGTRLTVL.

The CDR3 coding sequence is TGTGCCAGTAGTACTGGACGGGAGGGGCGCGGGGAGACCCAGTACTTC. This sequence encodes CASSTGREGRGETQYF. This sequence joins TRBV19 and TRBJ2-5; 8 nucleotides match TRBD2. The CDR3 has 16 amino acids. Germline lookup yields CDR1 LNHDA and CDR2 SQIVND (reference sequence). V lost 4 bases and J lost 5; bases outside the gene matches: 12. Full variable domain (rest looked up from reference TRBV19 and TRBJ2-5): DGGITQSPKYLFRKEGQNVTLSCEQNLNHDAMYWYRQDPGQGLRLIYYSQIVNDFQKGDIAEGYSVSREKKESFPLTVTSAQKNPTAFYLCASSTGREGRGETQYFGPGTRLLVL.

There are a few counts of this clone. The gene calls are TRBV6-2 or TRBV6-3 and TRBJ2-5; D is ambiguous. The V end lost 0 bases, the J end lost 5 bases, and 13 bases lay between the germline ends. Germline lookup yields CDR1 MNHEY and CDR2 SVGEGT. The CDR3 is 15 amino acids. CDR3: CASSYSKTRRETQYF. As DNA, the CDR3 is TGTGCCAGCAGTTACTCGAAAACCCGCCGGGAGACCCAGTACTTC.

A single count supports this clone. The J gene is TRBJ2-5, the V gene TRBV3-1 (or the pseudogene TRBV3-2); TRBD1 matches at 9 bases. V shed 6 bases, J shed 5 bases, and the junction held 4 bases outside the gene matches. The CDR3 is 13 amino acids. Per germline, CDR1 LGHDT and CDR2 YNNKEL (reference sequence). CDR3 sequence reads: CASRQTGGETQYF. The CDR3 nucleotides are TGTGCCAGCAGACAGACAGGGGGGGAGACCCAGTACTTC.

This clone was counted once. This chain uses TRBV11-3 with TRBJ2-3; D may be TRBD2 (6 bases). V gave up 4 bases and J gave up 3 bases, with 14 bases separating them. This CDR3 is built from 15 residues. CDR1 and CDR2 from the germline V gene are SGHNT and YENEEA. The CDR3 DNA sequence: TGTGCCAGCAGCTATAGTGCAGGAGGGACAGATACGCAGTATTTT. Protein: CASSYSAGGTDTQYF.

The rearrangement joins TRBV30 to TRBJ2-7; TRBD2 matches 9 bases. J gave up 3 bases and V 3 bases, and 3 bases lay outside the gene matches. Germline V lookup: CDR1 GTSNPN, CDR2 SVGIG (reference sequence). The CDR3 length is 13 residues. CDR3 protein: CAWRRAGGYEQYF. In nucleotides, the CDR3 is TGTGCCTGGAGAAGAGCGGGAGGCTACGAGCAGTACTTC.

The genes are TRBV2 and TRBJ2-7; TRBD2 agrees at 7 bases. CDR3 size: 13 residues. The V gene end was trimmed by 5 bases and the J gene end by 5 bases; junction bases not matched to a gene: 6. CDR1 is SNHLY, CDR2 FYNNEI, per germline. The CDR3 nucleotides read TGTGCCAGCAGTACCGGACTAGTCAACGAGCAGTACTTC. Its protein is CASSTGLVNEQYF.

In its sample, this clone was seen a few times. V usage is TRBV6-5 and J usage is TRBJ1-2; 9 bases agree with TRBD1. V lost 6 bases, J lost 5 bases, and 10 bases stayed unmatched. The CDR3 sequence is 15 residues long. Germline assignment: CDR1 MNHEY and CDR2 SVGAGI. CDR3: CASSQTGTGYYGYTF. The CDR3 nucleotides read TGTGCCAGCAGCCAGACCGGGACAGGGTATTATGGCTACACCTTC.

This rearrangement joins TRBV6-5 to TRBJ1-4, with D maybe TRBD1 (6 bases). This CDR3 contains 15 residues. The V end was cut by 0 bases, the J end by 8 bases, with 13 bases between. Germline assignment: CDR1 MNHEY and CDR2 SVGAGI. CDR3 bases: TGTGCCAGCAGTTACTCACAGGGAGGGGAGGAAAAACTGTTTTTT. Protein sequence: CASSYSQGGEEKLFF.

The CDR3 region has the DNA TGTGCCAGCACTAGGACACCGGGTGGCTACACCTTC. This translates into CASTRTPGGYTF. This sequence joins TRBV2 and TRBJ1-2; D is perhaps TRBD1 (5 bases). With 7 bases removed from V and 7 bases from J, the gap between germline ends came to 13 bases. The germline V gene has CDR1 SNHLY and CDR2 FYNNEI. The CDR3 sequence is 12 residues long.

This clone was seen more than once but under ten times. This sequence joins TRBV2 and TRBJ1-1; D is uncertain. Germline V gene sequence: CDR1 SNHLY, CDR2 FYNNEI. V lost 2 bases, J lost 1 base, and 11 bases lay in between. The CDR3 is 15 amino acids. The CDR3: CASSESGLKNTEAFF. The CDR3 coding sequence is TGTGCCAGCAGTGAATCTGGGCTAAAGAACACTGAAGCTTTCTTT.